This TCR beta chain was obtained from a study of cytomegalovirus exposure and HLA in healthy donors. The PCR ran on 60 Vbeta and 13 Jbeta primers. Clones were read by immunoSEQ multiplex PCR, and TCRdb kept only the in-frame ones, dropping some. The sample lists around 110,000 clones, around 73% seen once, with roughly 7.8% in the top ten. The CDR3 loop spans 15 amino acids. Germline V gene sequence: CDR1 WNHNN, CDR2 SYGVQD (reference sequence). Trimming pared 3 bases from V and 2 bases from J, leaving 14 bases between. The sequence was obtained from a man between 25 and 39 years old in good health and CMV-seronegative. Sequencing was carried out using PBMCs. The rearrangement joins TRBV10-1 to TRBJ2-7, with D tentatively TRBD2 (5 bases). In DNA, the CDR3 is TGCGCCAGCAGTGACCCGGGATCCTCTCCCTACGAGCAGTACTTC. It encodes CASSDPGSSPYEQYF.